This record looks at one T cell receptor (beta chain) sequence and its context. Its specificity is not known. Germline assignment: CDR1 MNHNS and CDR2 SASEGT. The CDR3 runs to 12 residues. V lost 7 bases and J lost 7; bases outside the gene matches: 5. The treatment: oral pan-JAK inhibitor, 5-10 mg twice daily. PBMCs yielded sorted CD4+ and CD8+ T cells. The sequencing template was cDNA reverse transcribed from extracted RNA. Sequenced by immunoSEQ multiplex PCR; TCRdb stores in-frame clones only, minus some. The table has over 150,000 clones, roughly 50% seen once. This entry comes from a study of CD8+ T cells in alopecia areata. Study at large: Treated patients were scored for severity by percent of scalp affected.

Regarding the study as a whole: It was observed that many expanded lesional clones persisted in scalp and blood during tofacitinib. Only one nonresponder was present, which leaves the link between baseline CD8+ expansion and response uncertain.

The specimen was CD8+ T cells sorted from blood, collected at week 24, from a patient treated with tofacitinib. The chain has TRBV6-1 and TRBJ2-3, with 7 bases fitting TRBD1. The source of this sequence is a human donor with alopecia areata. The CDR3 bases are TGTGCCAGCAAGGTACAGGGGAATACGCAGTATTTT. It specifies CASKVQGNTQYF.